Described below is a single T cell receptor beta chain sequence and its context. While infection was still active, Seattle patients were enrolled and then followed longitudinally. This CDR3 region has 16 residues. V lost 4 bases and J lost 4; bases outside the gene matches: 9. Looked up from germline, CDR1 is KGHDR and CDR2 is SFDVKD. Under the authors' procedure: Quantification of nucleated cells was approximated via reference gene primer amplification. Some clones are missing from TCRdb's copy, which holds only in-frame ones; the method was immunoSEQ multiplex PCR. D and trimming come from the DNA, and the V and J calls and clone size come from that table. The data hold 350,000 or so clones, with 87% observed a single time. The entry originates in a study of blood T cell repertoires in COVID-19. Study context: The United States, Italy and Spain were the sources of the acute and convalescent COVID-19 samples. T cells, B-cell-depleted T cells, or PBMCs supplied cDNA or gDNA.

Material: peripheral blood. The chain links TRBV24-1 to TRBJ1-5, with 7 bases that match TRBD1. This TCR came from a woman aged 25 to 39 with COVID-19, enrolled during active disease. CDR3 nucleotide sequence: TGTGCCACCAGTGACCGGGGGACAGTCCCGAATCAGCCCCAGCATTTT. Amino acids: CATSDRGTVPNQPQHF.